Listed below are T cell receptor beta chains from one sample, sequenced in a study of Ad26.COV2.S vaccination and SARS-CoV-2 variants. The data were produced by immunoSEQ multiplex PCR, yet TCRdb's version contains in-frame clones alone and is incomplete. The sample records about 500,000 clones, about 89% being singletons. The specimen was peripheral blood, collected in a trial of Ad26.COV2.S vaccine versus placebo. These receptors were obtained from a person between 18 and 60 years old who received the Ad26.COV2.S COVID-19 vaccine or a placebo. Both conserved end residues are part of each CDR3. Each record gives: clone size, J gene, D gene, V gene, CDR3 DNA, CDR3 protein. D genes are given only for firm matches. Clone size is given for some rows only: seen once, a few or many times, or a class if the clone is expanded.

NA | TRBJ1-1 | NA | TRBV5-8 | TGTGCCAGCAGCTGGGGTTCCGGGGGGAGACCGTCTTTTTACACTGAAGCTTTCTTT | CASSWGSGGRPSFYTEAFF
NA | TRBJ2-3 | TRBD2 | TRBV6-5 | TGTGCCAGCAGTTACGGGCGGGGGGCCTTAGATACGCAGTATTTT | CASSYGRGALDTQYF
NA | TRBJ1-1 | TRBD1 | TRBV24-1 | TGTGCCACCAGTGATCCCAACGACAGGGGCATCAACACTGAAGCTTTCTTT | CATSDPNDRGINTEAFF
NA | TRBJ1-6 | TRBD1 | TRBV6-5 | TGTGCCAGCAGTTACTCTCAGGGGGCGTTGTCACCCCTCCACTTT | CASSYSQGALSPLHF
NA | TRBJ1-5 | NA | TRBV15 | TGTGCCACCAGCAGGCGGGGCAATCAGCCCCAGCATTTT | CATSRRGNQPQHF
NA | TRBJ2-7 | TRBD1 | TRBV19 | TGTGCCAGTAGTATCCCCAGACAGGGTATCTACGAGCAGTACTTC | CASSIPRQGIYEQYF
NA | TRBJ1-5 | NA | TRBV28 | TGTGCCAGCAGTTTATTGTGGACATTAAATCAGCCCCAGCATTTT | CASSLLWTLNQPQHF
once | TRBJ1-2 | NA | TRBV5-1 | TGCGCCAGCAGCTACTATCAACAGGGAAGAGGCTACACCTTC | CASSYYQQGRGYTF
NA | TRBJ2-1 | TRBD2 | TRBV27 | TGTGCCAGCAGTCCCCACGGACTAGCGTCCTACAATGAGCAGTTCTTC | CASSPHGLASYNEQFF
once | TRBJ1-3 | NA | TRBV5-4 | TGTGCCAGCAGCTTGCCGGGGCCTGGAAACACCATATATTTT | CASSLPGPGNTIYF
NA | TRBJ1-5 | NA | TRBV4-2 | TGTGCCAGCAGCCAAGAAGTGCGCAATCAGCCCCAGCATTTT | CASSQEVRNQPQHF
NA | TRBJ1-5 | TRBD1 | TRBV7-8 | TGTGCCAGCAGCTTGGGACAGAATTTTCAGCCCCAGCATTTT | CASSLGQNFQPQHF
NA | TRBJ1-5 | NA | TRBV27 | TGTGCCAGCAGCAGGGCCCGTAACCGGCGGGGGAATCAGCCCCAGCATTTT | CASSRARNRRGNQPQHF
NA | TRBJ2-7 | TRBD2 | TRBV10-3 | TGTGCCATCACCCAGGAGTGGACTAGCGGGAGGAGTACCTACGAGCAGTACTTC | CAITQEWTSGRSTYEQYF
NA | TRBJ1-4 | NA | TRBV5-6 | TGTGCCAGCAGCTTTGCGGGGGGACCTAATGAAAAACTGTTTTTT | CASSFAGGPNEKLFF
NA | TRBJ1-2 | NA | TRBV21-1 | TGTGCCAGCTTTATAAAGGGACAGGGAGCGGACTATGGCTACACCTTC | CASFIKGQGADYGYTF
NA | TRBJ1-2 | NA | TRBV4-2 | TGTGCCAGCAGCCAAGTTCTCCCTAAAGAGTATGGCTACACCTTC | CASSQVLPKEYGYTF